Listed here are 31 T cell receptor beta chains from one sample, sequenced in a study of shared clonotypes between healthy human individuals. The table came from immunoSEQ multiplex PCR; TCRdb's copy has only in-frame clones and leaves some out. The sample includes 600,000 to 750,000 clones, roughly 88% seen only once; the top ten take approximately 35%. Sequences were obtained from memory CD8+ T cells from PBMCs. The subset: CD45RO+ cells pooled with CCR7-negative TemRA cells. These receptors all stem from a man younger than 35 in good health. Some clones in this sample may be carry-over from other donors' samples.

This chain uses TRBV6-5 with TRBJ1-5; 9 nucleotides line up with TRBD1. The CDR3 loop spans 15 amino acids. Germline V gene data show CDR1 as MNHEY and CDR2 as SVGAGI. J was trimmed by 3 bases and V by 5 bases; bases with no gene match: 5. CDR3: CASSGTGGPNQPQHF. The CDR3 DNA sequence: TGTGCCAGCAGTGGAACAGGGGGCCCCAATCAGCCCCAGCATTTT.

V and J are TRBV2 and TRBJ1-1; D uncertain. CDR3 length: 14 residues. V lost 10 bases to trimming and J lost 0 bases, with 15 bases between them. Per germline, CDR1 SNHLY and CDR2 FYNNEI. Here the CDR3 reads CATKGIALNTEAFF. The DNA for the CDR3 is TGTGCCACAAAGGGAATAGCCTTGAACACTGAAGCTTTCTTT.

This sequence joins TRBV6-4 and TRBJ2-5; tentative D call: TRBD2 (6 bases). V lost 6 bases and J 5 bases, leaving 25 bases between the germline ends. The CDR3 is 17 amino acids. Germline V gene lookup returns CDR1 MRHNA and CDR2 SNTAGT. CDR3: CASRTNSRRDFRETQYF. DNA of the CDR3: TGTGCCAGCAGGACCAATTCTCGGCGGGATTTTCGGGAGACCCAGTACTTC.

V usage is TRBV4-3 and J usage is TRBJ2-5; D is undetermined. The V gene lost 1 base and the J gene lost 2 bases, with 11 bases spanning the gap. The V gene's germline CDR1 is LGHNA and CDR2 YSLEER. The CDR3 covers 15 residues. Written as DNA, the CDR3 is TGCGCCAGCAGCCAAGGCCAGCGCCCACAAGAGACCCAGTACTTC. Translated, it gives CASSQGQRPQETQYF.

This chain uses TRBV9 with TRBJ1-2, with D perhaps matching TRBD1 (5 bases). Trimming shortened V by 4 bases and J by 5 bases, and 18 bases separated the two germline ends. The CDR3 runs 15 residues. Looked up from germline, CDR1 is SGDLS and CDR2 is YYNGEE. The CDR3 DNA reads TGTGCCAGCAGCATCTCTTCCGGGGCGGGATATGGCTACACCTTC. It codes for CASSISSGAGYGYTF.

This chain uses TRBV28 with TRBJ2-7, with TRBD2 as a possible D gene (5 bases). Germline loops: CDR1 MDHEN, CDR2 SYDVKM. This CDR3 spans 14 amino acids. V was trimmed by 2 bases and J by 2 bases, leaving 10 bases between them. The CDR3 region is CASSLVSVAYEQYF. Here the CDR3 DNA reads TGTGCCAGCAGTTTAGTTAGCGTGGCCTACGAGCAGTACTTC. The full variable domain, completed using reference TRBV28 and TRBJ2-7, is DVKVTQSSRYLVKRTGEKVFLECVQDMDHENMFWYRQDPGLGLRLIYFSYDVKMKEKGDIPEGYSVSREKKERFSLILESASTNQTSMYLCASSLVSVAYEQYFGPGTRLTVT.

This clone occurred once. The rearrangement links TRBV9 to TRBJ1-2, with 7 bases that match TRBD1. Germline loops: CDR1 SGDLS, CDR2 YYNGEE. The CDR3 sequence is 14 residues long. The V segment lost 3 bases and the J segment 8 bases; nucleotides outside the gene matches: 10. CDR3 in DNA: TGTGCCAGCAGCGCCGGACAGGCTGTGTGGGGCTACACCTTC. Amino acids: CASSAGQAVWGYTF.

This clone was found once. The chain couples TRBV10-3 to TRBJ1-3; D call uncertain. V shed 2 bases and J shed 2 bases, with 1 base lying between them. This CDR3 has 12 residues. CDR1 and CDR2 from the germline V gene are ENHRY and SYGVKD. DNA for the CDR3: TGTGCCATCAGTGAGACTGGAAACACCATATATTTT. Translated: CAISETGNTIYF.

V and J are TRBV6-1 and TRBJ1-2; D gene unclear. Germline lookup yields CDR1 MNHNS and CDR2 SASEGT. This CDR3 is built from 13 residues. Trimming shortened V by 4 bases and J by 3 bases, and 9 bases separated the two germline ends. In DNA form, the CDR3 reads TGTGCCAGCAGTGTATGGCAGGACTATGGCTACACCTTC. Translated: CASSVWQDYGYTF.

J is TRBJ2-1 and V is TRBV4-1; D ambiguous. The CDR3 loop spans 12 amino acids. The V end was cut by 2 bases, the J end by 6 bases, with 5 bases between. The germline V gene has CDR1 MGHRA and CDR2 YSYEKL. CDR3 in DNA: TGCGCCAGCAGCCAAATTGTCAATGAGCAGTTCTTC. It codes for CASSQIVNEQFF.

This clone was seen a single time. Other nucleotide sequences in the sample specify the same CDR3. The genes are TRBV28 and TRBJ2-7; D ambiguous. The V and J ends lost 3 bases and 3 bases respectively, with 9 bases between them. The germline V gene has CDR1 MDHEN and CDR2 SYDVKM. This CDR3 comprises 13 residues. The CDR3 here is CASSFGLSYEQYF. DNA of the CDR3: TGTGCCAGCAGTTTCGGGTTGAGCTACGAGCAGTACTTC.

V and J are TRBV7-2 and TRBJ1-5, with 8 nucleotides matching TRBD1. The CDR3 totals 15 residues. From germline, CDR1 is SGHTA and CDR2 FQGNSA. The J segment lost 4 bases and the V segment lost 4 bases, leaving 6 bases of the junction unmatched. CDR3: CASSSDRVRNQPQHF. The DNA for the CDR3 is TGTGCCAGCAGCTCGGACAGGGTTAGGAATCAGCCCCAGCATTTT.

The rearrangement uses TRBV19 and TRBJ1-5; no definite D call. Germline loops: CDR1 LNHDA, CDR2 SQIVND (reference sequence). The CDR3 is 13 residues long. The germline V and J ends were trimmed by 3 bases and 2 bases, with 5 bases remaining between them. CDR3 loop: CASSIGRNQPQHF. The CDR3, as DNA: TGTGCCAGTAGTATCGGACGCAATCAGCCCCAGCATTTT.

The CDR3 coding sequence is TGTGCCAGCAGCTTAGAGGGCAACGAGCAGTACTTC. Protein product: CASSLEGNEQYF. This sequence joins TRBV7-9 and TRBJ2-7, with D uncertain. The CDR3 spans 12 residues. V was trimmed by 1 base and J by 5 bases, leaving 6 bases between them. The germline V gene has CDR1 SEHNR and CDR2 FQNEAQ (reference sequence).

This chain connects TRBV27 to TRBJ2-5; D is ambiguous. The J call is doubtful: the DNA matches TRBJ2-7 better. CDR1 is MNHEY, CDR2 SMNVEV, per germline (reference sequence). This CDR3 contains 13 residues. CDR3: CASSFSSSYEQYF. The CDR3 DNA sequence: TGTGCCAGCAGTTTTTCCAGCTCCTACGAGCAGTACTTC.

The V and J genes are TRBV7-6 and TRBJ2-7, with 12 bases identical to TRBD2. CDR1 is SGHVS, CDR2 FNYEAQ, per germline. V shed 4 bases and J 0 bases; nucleotides not matched to a gene: 4. CDR3 length: 16 amino acids. CDR3 protein: CASSSLTSGGSYEQYF. The CDR3 nucleotides read TGTGCCAGCAGCTCCCTGACTAGCGGGGGCTCCTACGAGCAGTACTTC.

The V and J genes are TRBV19 and TRBJ2-1, with a tentative D call TRBD2 (5 bases). CDR1 is LNHDA and CDR2 is SQIVND in the germline V gene (reference sequence). The germline V and J ends were trimmed by 3 bases and 4 bases, with 13 bases remaining between them. The CDR3 contains 15 residues. DNA of the CDR3: TGTGCCAGTAGTATCGGGCACTCGGGGTACAATGAGCAGTTCTTC. It translates to CASSIGHSGYNEQFF.

The chain carries TRBV6-5 and TRBJ2-5, with 9 bases fitting TRBD1. CDR1 and CDR2 (germline): MNHEY, SVGAGI. J was trimmed by 4 bases and V by 7 bases; bases with no gene match: 1. CDR3 length equals 12 residues. CDR3 loop: CASTDRGETQYF. CDR3 DNA sequence: TGTGCCAGCACGGACAGGGGAGAGACCCAGTACTTC.

This chain connects TRBV9 to TRBJ2-7; 10 nucleotides agree with TRBD1. This CDR3 region has 13 residues. Germline CDR1 is SGDLS and CDR2 is YYNGEE. Trimming at V came to 3 bases and at J to 6 bases, leaving 3 bases not matched to a gene. The DNA of the CDR3 is TGTGCCAGCAGCGCCGGGACAGGGGCCGAGCAGTACTTC. Amino acids: CASSAGTGAEQYF.

The J gene is TRBJ1-3, the V gene TRBV7-2; no clear D. The CDR3 is 13 amino acids. CDR1 and CDR2 from the germline V gene are SGHTA and FQGNSA. With 8 bases removed from V and 0 bases from J, the gap between germline ends came to 8 bases. The CDR3 region has the DNA TGTGCCAGCCGCTCCCGCTCTGGAAACACCATATATTTT. Its protein is CASRSRSGNTIYF.

The chain employs TRBV27 and TRBJ2-7; 8 positions match TRBD2. Trimming at V came to 2 bases and at J to 5 bases, leaving 5 bases not matched to a gene. Germline CDR1 reads MNHEY; CDR2 reads SMNVEV (reference sequence). The CDR3 loop spans 14 amino acids. CDR3 sequence: CASSLVLADHEQYF. The DNA for the CDR3 is TGTGCCAGCAGTTTAGTACTAGCGGACCACGAGCAGTACTTC.

CDR3 residues: CASRSQGASTEAFF. The DNA for the CDR3 is TGTGCCAGCCGATCACAGGGGGCGTCCACTGAAGCTTTCTTT. The rearrangement joins TRBV6-5 to TRBJ1-1, with 9 bases that match TRBD1. CDR3 size: 14 residues. With V trimmed by 8 bases and J by 4 bases, 8 bases remained unmatched. Germline V gene lookup returns CDR1 MNHEY and CDR2 SVGAGI.

With regard to this clone: This sample also contains other DNA sequences that code for the same CDR3. This chain connects TRBV7-9 to TRBJ2-5, with D possibly called TRBD1 or TRBD2 (5 bases each). Germline V CDR1 and CDR2: SEHNR, FQNEAQ (reference sequence). V gave up 1 base and J gave up 1 base, with 7 bases separating them. The CDR3 is made up of 14 amino acids. CDR3 bases: TGTGCCAGCAGCTTAGGAGGGGCCCAAGAGACCCAGTACTTC. Translating it yields CASSLGGAQETQYF. The whole variable domain, filled in from reference TRBV7-9 and TRBJ2-5, reads DTGVSQNPRHKITKRGQNVTFRCDPISEHNRLYWYRQTLGQGPEFLTYFQNEAQLEKSRLLSDRFSAERPKGSFSTLEIQRTEQGDSAMYLCASSLGGAQETQYFGPGTRLLVL.

The V gene is TRBV27, the J gene TRBJ2-5; D is undetermined. V was shortened by 6 bases and J by 0 bases, with 11 bases between the two germline ends. The V gene's germline CDR1 is MNHEY and CDR2 SMNVEV (reference sequence). This CDR3 is 14 amino acids long. The CDR3 region has the DNA TGTGCCAGCAGGGTGACCGCGTACCAAGAGACCCAGTACTTC. Its protein product is CASRVTAYQETQYF.

The chain combines TRBV28 with TRBJ2-2; possible D gene TRBD2, 6 bases. The CDR3 is 16 amino acids. Trimming removed 3 bases at V and 3 bases at J, with 14 bases between. CDR1 is MDHEN and CDR2 is SYDVKM in the germline V gene. CDR3 region: CASSFLGSFDTGELFF. CDR3 in DNA: TGTGCCAGCAGTTTCCTCGGGAGTTTCGACACCGGGGAGCTGTTTTTT.

The V and J genes are TRBV27 and TRBJ1-1, with D possibly being TRBD1 (5 bases). Germline CDR1 MNHEY, CDR2 SMNVEV (reference sequence). Trimming took off 7 bases at V and 4 bases at J, with 16 bases between the two ends. CDR3 length equals 14 residues. The CDR3 loop reads CASNTLGGSTEAFF. DNA of the CDR3: TGTGCCAGCAACACTCTGGGGGGAAGCACTGAAGCTTTCTTT.

The chain has TRBV6-5 and TRBJ1-1, with 8 positions matching TRBD1. The CDR3 has 13 amino acids. The V gene's germline CDR1 is MNHEY and CDR2 SVGAGI. Trimming took 10 bases from V and 6 from J; bases not matched to a gene: 10. The CDR3 loop is CAIQQGEGAEAFF. CDR3 nucleotides: TGTGCCATCCAACAGGGGGAGGGTGCTGAAGCTTTCTTT.

This clone came up once. The chain employs TRBV13 and TRBJ2-5; tentatively, D is TRBD1 (6 bases). CDR1 and CDR2 (germline): PRHDT, FYEKMQ (reference sequence). The CDR3 is 13 residues long. The V and J ends lost 6 bases and 5 bases respectively, with 13 bases between them. The CDR3 loop reads CASRSGAKETQYF. CDR3 coding DNA: TGTGCCAGCAGATCAGGGGCGAAGGAGACCCAGTACTTC.

The chain carries TRBV7-8 and TRBJ2-3; D may be TRBD1 (5 bases). Germline V lookup: CDR1 SGHVS, CDR2 FQNEAQ. The CDR3 has 16 residues. Trimming left V 0 bases short and J 0 bases short, with 10 bases between. The CDR3 coding sequence is TGTGCCAGCAGCTTAGCGAGGACACTAAGCACAGATACGCAGTATTTT. Translating gives CASSLARTLSTDTQYF.

This sequence joins TRBV9 and TRBJ2-7; 10 positions agree with TRBD1. J was trimmed by 3 bases and V by 3 bases; bases with no gene match: 3. Germline loops: CDR1 SGDLS, CDR2 YYNGEE. This CDR3 has 14 residues. Here the CDR3 reads CASSATGGFYEQYF. CDR3 in DNA: TGTGCCAGCAGCGCGACAGGGGGCTTCTACGAGCAGTACTTC.

The V and J genes are TRBV27 and TRBJ1-5; the match to TRBD1 covers 9 bases. The CDR3 is 16 amino acids. Per germline, CDR1 MNHEY and CDR2 SMNVEV (reference sequence). V gave up 5 bases and J gave up 4 bases; unmatched junction bases: 9. CDR3 sequence: CASSIIWDRENQPQHF. CDR3 nucleotide sequence: TGTGCCAGCAGTATAATATGGGACAGGGAAAATCAGCCCCAGCATTTT.